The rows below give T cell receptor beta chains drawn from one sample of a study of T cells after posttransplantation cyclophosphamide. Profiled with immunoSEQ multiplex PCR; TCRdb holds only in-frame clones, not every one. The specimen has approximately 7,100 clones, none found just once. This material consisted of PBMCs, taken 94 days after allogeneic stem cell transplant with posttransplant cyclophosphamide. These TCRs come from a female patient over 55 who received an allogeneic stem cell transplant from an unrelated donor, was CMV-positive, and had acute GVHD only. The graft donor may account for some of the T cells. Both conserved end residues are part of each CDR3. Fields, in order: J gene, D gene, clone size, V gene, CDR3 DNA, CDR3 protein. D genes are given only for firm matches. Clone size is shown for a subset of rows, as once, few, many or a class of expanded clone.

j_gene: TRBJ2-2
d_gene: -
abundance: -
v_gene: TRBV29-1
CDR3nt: TGCAGCGGCGCGTTTGGGGCCAACACCGGGGAGCTGTTTTTT
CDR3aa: CSGAFGANTGELFF

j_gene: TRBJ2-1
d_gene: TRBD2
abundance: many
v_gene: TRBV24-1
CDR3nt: TGTGCCACCAGTGATGGGACTAGCGGGAGGGGGCAGTTCTTC
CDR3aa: CATSDGTSGRGQFF

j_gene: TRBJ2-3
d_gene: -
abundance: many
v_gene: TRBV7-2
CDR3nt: TGTGCCAGCAGCTTCTCCCGAGATACGCAGTATTTT
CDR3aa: CASSFSRDTQYF

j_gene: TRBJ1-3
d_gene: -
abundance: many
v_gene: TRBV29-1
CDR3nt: TGCAGCGCCGACGTGGGGGGTGGAAACACCATATATTTT
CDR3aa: CSADVGGGNTIYF

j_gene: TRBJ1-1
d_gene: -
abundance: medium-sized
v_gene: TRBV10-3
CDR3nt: TGTGCCATCAGTGACCAAAGGGGGTTGAACACTGAAGCTTTCTTT
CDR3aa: CAISDQRGLNTEAFF

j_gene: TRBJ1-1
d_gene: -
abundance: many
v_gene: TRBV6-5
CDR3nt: TGTGCCAGCAGTGGGAGAGGGCAGGGGAACACTGAAGCTTTCTTT
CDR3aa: CASSGRGQGNTEAFF

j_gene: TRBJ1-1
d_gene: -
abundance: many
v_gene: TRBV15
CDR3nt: TGTGCCACCAGCAGAGATCTAGCAGTTGAAGCTTTCTTT
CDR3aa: CATSRDLAVEAFF

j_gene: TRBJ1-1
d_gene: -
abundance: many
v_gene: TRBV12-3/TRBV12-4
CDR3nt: TGTGCCAGCAGCCCCAGGGCGACTGGGTATGAGACTGAAGCTTTCTTT
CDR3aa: CASSPRATGYETEAFF

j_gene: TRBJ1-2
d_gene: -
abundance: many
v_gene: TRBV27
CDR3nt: TGTGCCAGCAGTTTATCAGGGAACTATGGCTACACCTTC
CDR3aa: CASSLSGNYGYTF

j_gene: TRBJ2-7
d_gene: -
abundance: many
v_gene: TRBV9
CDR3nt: TGTGCCAGCAGCGTAACCTACTCGGGCGAGCAGTACTTC
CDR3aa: CASSVTYSGEQYF

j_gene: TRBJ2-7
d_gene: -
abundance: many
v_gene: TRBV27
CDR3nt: TGTGCCAGCAGTTTCTTATCCGCGGGATTGACCTACGAGCAGTACTTC
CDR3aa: CASSFLSAGLTYEQYF

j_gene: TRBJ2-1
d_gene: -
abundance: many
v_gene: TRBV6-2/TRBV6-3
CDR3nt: TGTGCCAGCAGCCCATCCGGGGGAAAGGTGGGCAATGAGCAGTTCTTC
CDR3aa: CASSPSGGKVGNEQFF

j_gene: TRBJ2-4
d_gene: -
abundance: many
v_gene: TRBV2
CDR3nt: TGTGCCAGCAGGGCCTCGAGGGTAGCCAAAAACATTCAGTACTTC
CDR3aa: CASRASRVAKNIQYF

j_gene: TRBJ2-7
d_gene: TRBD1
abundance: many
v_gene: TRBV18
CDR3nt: TGTGCCAGCTCAGCTTCCGGGGGACAGGGGCTATTGTACGAGCAGTACTTC
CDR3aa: CASSASGGQGLLYEQYF